This passage covers 25 T cell receptor beta chains from one sample sequenced in a study of OX40 agonist ivuxolimab in advanced cancers. The receptor library was made with the immunoSEQ multiplex PCR assay. TCRdb provides this immuneACCESS table in a form limited to in-frame rearrangements. Some clones are lacking; in checked studies, under half of them reflect an unresolved V gene, and why the rest are absent is not known. The sample records about 11,000 clones, 77% of which are singletons. The top ten clonotypes cover approximately 16% of the sample. The material was CD4+ or CD8+ T cells sorted from blood, obtained in a trial of the OX40 agonist ivuxolimab. These TCRs come from an adult with an advanced solid tumor such as melanoma, head and neck, liver or kidney cancer.

J is TRBJ2-1 and V is TRBV5-1; tentatively, D is TRBD2 (5 bases). This CDR3 has 15 amino acids. CDR1 and CDR2 (germline): SGHRS, YFSETQ. The V gene lost 0 bases and the J gene lost 7 bases, with 14 bases spanning the gap. The chain's CDR3 is CASSLDIGPGNEQFF. The CDR3 region has the DNA TGCGCCAGCAGCTTGGATATAGGCCCGGGGAATGAGCAGTTCTTC.

The genes are TRBV5-4 and TRBJ2-3, with D possibly TRBD2 on 5 matching bases. The length of the CDR3 is 15 residues. From germline, CDR1 is SGHNT and CDR2 YYREEE (reference sequence). The ends were cut back, 3 bases at V and 2 bases at J, with 13 bases in the middle. The CDR3 bases are TGTGCCAGCAGCTCGTACCCGACTACCACAGATACGCAGTATTTT. Amino acids: CASSSYPTTTDTQYF. The full variable domain, with the rest looked up from reference TRBV5-4 and TRBJ2-3, is ETGVTQSPTHLIKTRGQQVTLRCSSQSGHNTVSWYQQALGQGPQFIFQYYREEENGRGNFPPRFSGLQFPNYSSELNVNALELDDSALYLCASSSYPTTTDTQYFGPGTRLTVL.

This clone came up once. The chain uses TRBV4-2 and TRBJ2-7; 10 nucleotides match TRBD2. From germline, CDR1 is LGHNA and CDR2 YNFKEQ. V was clipped by 0 bases and J by 4 bases; unmatched bases: 12. The CDR3 runs to 18 residues. In nucleotides, the CDR3 is TGTGCCAGCAGCCAAGAAACCAGCGGGGGGGCCATAGGATACGAGCAGTACTTC. Its translation is CASSQETSGGAIGYEQYF.

V is TRBV9 and J is TRBJ2-7; 11 bases are a match to TRBD2. CDR1 and CDR2 from the germline V gene are SGDLS and YYNGEE. The CDR3 sequence is 15 residues long. Unmatched junction bases numbered 6, after V lost 0 bases and J lost 7 bases. The CDR3 region is CASSVDSGRAWEQYF. Here the CDR3 DNA reads TGTGCCAGCAGCGTAGATAGCGGGAGGGCCTGGGAGCAGTACTTC.

The rearrangement links TRBV27 to TRBJ2-7, with D perhaps matching TRBD1 (5 bases). V was trimmed by 0 bases and J by 2 bases, leaving 14 bases between them. The CDR3 has 16 residues. In germline, CDR1 is MNHEY, CDR2 SMNVEV (reference sequence). CDR3: CASSLSKGIGTYEQYF. The CDR3 DNA reads as TGTGCCAGCAGTTTATCTAAGGGGATTGGTACCTACGAGCAGTACTTC.

With regard to this clone: Within the sample, other DNA sequences also encode this same CDR3. The chain couples TRBV5-1 to TRBJ1-1, with D uncertain. CDR1 and CDR2 (germline): SGHRS, YFSETQ. The germline V and J ends were trimmed by 1 base and 0 bases, with 7 bases remaining between them. The CDR3 extends over 14 amino acids. The CDR3 sequence: CASSLWDLNTEAFF. The CDR3 bases are TGCGCCAGCAGCTTGTGGGATCTGAACACTGAAGCTTTCTTT.

CDR3 loop: CASSERVGSYNEQFF. CDR3 DNA: TGCGCCAGCAGTGAGAGGGTGGGGTCCTACAATGAGCAGTTCTTC. The V gene is TRBV10-1, the J gene TRBJ2-1; D uncertain. Between the trimmed V and J ends, which lost 2 bases and 1 base, there was a span of 9 bases. CDR3 length: 15 amino acids. Per germline, CDR1 WNHNN and CDR2 SYGVQD (reference sequence).

This rearrangement joins TRBV13 to TRBJ2-7; no clear D gene. The germline V gene encodes CDR1 PRHDT and CDR2 FYEKMQ (reference sequence). This CDR3 has 14 residues. Trimming took off 0 bases at V and 6 bases at J, with 12 bases between the two ends. The CDR3 DNA is TGTGCCAGCAGCTTAGGCCGTCAGGCACCCGAGCAGTACTTC. Translated, it gives CASSLGRQAPEQYF.

This chain connects TRBV11-3 to TRBJ2-2; TRBD2 matches at 11 bases. CDR3 length equals 18 residues. Trimming cost V 5 bases and J 3 bases; bases outside gene matches: 11. The germline gives CDR1 SGHNT, CDR2 YENEEA. This CDR3 reads CASSPFLGTSGHTGELFF. CDR3 sequence (DNA): TGTGCCAGCAGCCCCTTTTTAGGGACTAGCGGACACACCGGGGAGCTGTTTTTT.

V and J are TRBV29-1 and TRBJ2-1, with 15 bases fitting TRBD2. The CDR3 sequence is 18 residues long. The J segment lost 5 bases and the V segment lost 1 base, leaving 9 bases of the junction unmatched. The germline gives CDR1 SQVTM, CDR2 ANQGSEA. In nucleotides, the CDR3 is TGCAGCGTTGAAGTTTTTGGGACTAGCGGGGGGATAAACAATGAGCAGTTCTTC. Protein sequence: CSVEVFGTSGGINNEQFF.

This sequence joins TRBV6-6 and TRBJ2-7, with 7 bases lining up with TRBD1. The CDR3 has 13 residues. Germline lookup yields CDR1 MNHNY and CDR2 SVGAGI (reference sequence). The ends lost 5 bases at V and 4 bases at J; junction bases unmatched: 5. CDR3 bases: TGTGCCAGCAGTCCCCGACAGGGTTACGAGCAGTACTTC. It is translated as CASSPRQGYEQYF.

V usage is TRBV19 and J usage is TRBJ2-1; D possibly corresponds to TRBD2 (7 bases). Trimming left V 4 bases short and J 4 bases short, with 17 bases between. Germline V gene data show CDR1 as LNHDA and CDR2 as SQIVND (reference sequence). The CDR3 spans 16 residues. CDR3 coding DNA: TGTGCCAGTAGTAGCGGCCTGGGGGGGGCTTACAATGAGCAGTTCTTC. It translates to CASSSGLGGAYNEQFF.

The chain recombines TRBV19 with TRBJ2-7; 8 bases are shared with TRBD2. Germline trimming cut 1 base from V and 7 bases from J; bases unmatched to any gene: 3. Germline assignment: CDR1 LNHDA and CDR2 SQIVND (reference sequence). CDR3 length: 13 amino acids. In nucleotides, the CDR3 is TGTGCCAGTAGTATAGCGGGAGGGCTGGAGCAGTACTTC. Amino acid sequence: CASSIAGGLEQYF.

The chain is built from TRBV7-3 and TRBJ1-6; D may be TRBD1 (5 bases). The V end was cut by 4 bases, the J end by 7 bases, with 8 bases between. Germline V gene lookup returns CDR1 SGHTA and CDR2 FQGTGA. CDR3 size: 13 residues. CDR3 sequence (DNA): TGTGCCAGCAGCTCACGGGGGAATTCACCCCTCCACTTT. This encodes CASSSRGNSPLHF.

Judged by abundance, this clone is medium-sized. This chain joins TRBV19 and TRBJ2-7, with no clear D. Germline loops: CDR1 LNHDA, CDR2 SQIVND (reference sequence). CDR3 length equals 13 residues. V lost 1 base and J 5 bases, leaving 9 bases between the germline ends. CDR3 loop: CASSIVPSDEQYF. The CDR3 DNA reads as TGTGCCAGTAGTATAGTTCCAAGCGACGAGCAGTACTTC.

The chain couples TRBV7-8 to TRBJ2-7; possible D gene TRBD2, 5 bases. Looked up from germline, CDR1 is SGHVS and CDR2 is FQNEAQ. Trimming cost V 4 bases and J 6 bases, with 10 bases left between them. The CDR3 covers 12 residues. DNA of the CDR3: TGTGCCAGCAGCTCGGGATCTGCCGAGCAGTACTTC. It codes for CASSSGSAEQYF.

The chain uses TRBV5-5 and TRBJ2-7, with D perhaps matching TRBD1 or TRBD2 (5 bases each). With 4 bases removed from V and 0 bases from J, the gap between germline ends came to 14 bases. The CDR3 runs to 15 residues. Germline-derived CDR1 and CDR2 are SGHKS and YYEKEE (reference sequence). The DNA for the CDR3 is TGTGCCAGCAGCAACCGGGACCGATGCTCCTACGAGCAGTACTTC. It yields the protein CASSNRDRCSYEQYF. The variable domain in full, with the rest retrieved from reference TRBV5-5 and TRBJ2-7, is DAGVTQSPTHLIKTRGQQVTLRCSPISGHKSVSWYQQVLGQGPQFIFQYYEKEERGRGNFPDRFSARQFPNYSSELNVNALLLGDSALYLCASSNRDRCSYEQYFGPGTRLTVT.

The rearrangement uses TRBV9 and TRBJ1-4; 9 bases align to TRBD1. The CDR3 length is 15 residues. V lost 4 bases, J lost 8 bases, and 9 bases stayed unmatched. CDR1 and CDR2 (germline): SGDLS, YYNGEE. The CDR3 here is CASSSRTGEREKLFF. CDR3 bases: TGTGCCAGCAGCTCCCGGACAGGGGAACGGGAAAAACTGTTTTTT.

Only a few counts were recorded for this clone. The V gene is TRBV11-2, the J gene TRBJ1-1; TRBD1 is a possible D gene (5 bases). Between the trimmed V and J ends, which lost 2 bases and 0 bases, there was a span of 10 bases. CDR3 length: 15 amino acids. Germline assignment: CDR1 SGHAT and CDR2 FQNNGV. In DNA form, the CDR3 reads TGTGCCAGCAGCTTACGGGAGGGGTTGAACACTGAAGCTTTCTTT. It translates to CASSLREGLNTEAFF.

This clone has more than one count but fewer than ten. CDR3 in amino acids: CASVGHNTIYF. The CDR3 DNA reads as TGTGCCAGCGTGGGGCACAACACCATATATTTT. This chain connects TRBV27 to TRBJ1-3; weak D call: TRBD1 (5 bases). The germline V gene has CDR1 MNHEY and CDR2 SMNVEV (reference sequence). Trimming removed 8 bases from V and 7 bases from J, with 9 bases in between. The CDR3 runs 11 residues.

This clone has a single count. This chain joins TRBV7-9 and TRBJ1-1, with unresolved D. The V and J ends lost 5 bases and 5 bases respectively, with 12 bases between them. Germline CDR1 SEHNR, CDR2 FQNEAQ (reference sequence). The CDR3 runs 13 residues. The CDR3, as DNA: TGTGCCAGCAGCAACTTCGAGGGAACTGAAGCTTTCTTT. Protein sequence: CASSNFEGTEAFF.

J is TRBJ2-1 and V is TRBV9; a possible D gene is TRBD1 (6 bases). This CDR3 comprises 12 residues. V was trimmed by 3 bases and J by 8 bases, leaving 9 bases between them. Germline V gene sequence: CDR1 SGDLS, CDR2 YYNGEE. CDR3 residues: CASSAGADEQFF. Written as DNA, the CDR3 is TGTGCCAGCAGCGCAGGGGCCGATGAGCAGTTCTTC.

The chain has TRBV20-1 and TRBJ2-1, with D hard to call. The CDR3 has 10 residues. Trimming took 0 bases from V and 8 from J, leaving 2 bases between them. CDR1 and CDR2 from the germline V gene are DFQATT and SNEGSKA (reference sequence). CDR3 loop: CSARDYEQFF. The CDR3 nucleotides read TGCAGTGCTAGAGACTATGAGCAGTTCTTC.

The V call is TRBV2, the J call TRBJ2-7; 10 bases align to TRBD2. CDR1 is SNHLY, CDR2 FYNNEI, per germline. The V segment lost 2 bases and the J segment 4 bases; nucleotides outside the gene matches: 5. The CDR3 covers 15 residues. CDR3 coding DNA: TGTGCCAGCAGTGAACCTAGCGGGAGTTCTTACGAGCAGTACTTC. Translation gives CASSEPSGSSYEQYF.

This clone was recorded once. The gene calls are TRBV15 and TRBJ2-5; tentative D call: TRBD2 (6 bases). V was trimmed by 6 bases and J by 3 bases, leaving 11 bases between them. CDR3 length: 13 residues. Germline CDR1 is LNHNV and CDR2 is YYDKDF (reference sequence). This CDR3 is CATRAPGEETQYF. The CDR3 DNA reads as TGTGCCACCAGAGCACCGGGGGAAGAGACCCAGTACTTC.